The 10 T cell receptor beta chains reported below all come from one sample, sequenced in a study of T-cell reconstitution after alpha-beta-depleted transplantation in children (dated by TCRdb to about 2016). Receptors were amplified or captured by PCR. Sequenced on an Illumina HiSeq 2500. To normalize quantification of the TCRbeta repertoire, the TCR libraries were built with molecular barcoding that relied on unique molecular identifiers. Through fastp at Q25 and MiXCR, TCRdb rebuilt clones from the public reads, retaining in-frame beta chains. Every entry covers one CDR3 protein and lists the most common genes and DNA from its rows. Counted in this sample were some 460,000 distinct CDR3 sequences; around 15% of them appeared once. 25% to 30% of the sample rests with the top ten. Sample treatment or condition, as interpreted from the label and publication: allogeneic hematopoietic cell transplantation with graft depleted of TCRalphabeta T cells and CD19 B cells.

The material sequenced was PBMCs, mostly from graft donor cells, taken 360 days after TCRalphabeta/CD19-depleted stem cell transplant. All receptors come from a boy in the first two years of life who had a stem cell transplant for Wiskott-Aldrich syndrome, so the T cells may come from the graft donor.

The table lists this clonotype with a few counts. The gene calls are TRBV5-6 and TRBJ2-5; TRBD1 aligns across 10 bases. V lost 1 base, J lost 2 bases, and 2 bases stayed unmatched. CDR3 length: 15 amino acids. Germline V gives CDR1 SGHDT, CDR2 YYEEEE. CDR3 coding DNA: TGTGCCAGCAGCTTGACGGACAGGGGGCAAGAGACCCAGTACTTC. Encoded protein: CASSLTDRGQETQYF.

This clonotype was counted between two and nine times. The chain employs TRBV12-3 or TRBV12-4 and TRBJ2-1; 8 bases match TRBD2. The CDR3 length is 16 residues. V shed 7 bases, J shed 8 bases, and the junction held 16 bases outside the gene matches. The CDR3 spells CASTRGREGPWDEQFF. DNA for the CDR3: TGTGCCAGCACCCGGGGTCGGGAGGGTCCGTGGGATGAGCAGTTCTTC.

This clonotype showed up just a few times. The chain links TRBV12-3 or TRBV12-4 to TRBJ1-6; D is unclear. The V gene lost 0 bases and the J gene lost 7 bases, with 7 bases spanning the gap. CDR3 length equals 14 residues. The CDR3 spells CASSLAPQNSPLHF. The CDR3 DNA is TGTGCCAGCAGTTTAGCGCCACAAAATTCACCCCTCCACTTT.

The chain recombines TRBV7-9 with TRBJ2-5; D may be TRBD2 (6 bases). CDR1 SEHNR and CDR2 FQNEAQ come from the germline V gene (reference sequence). The CDR3 has 16 amino acids. V shed 5 bases and J shed 4 bases, with 20 bases lying between them. CDR3 DNA sequence: TGTGCCAGCAGCCCCTACGACGGGGGTGGAAGAGAGACCCAGTACTTC. Protein product: CASSPYDGGGRETQYF.

Only a few counts were recorded for this clonotype. The gene calls are TRBV24-1 and TRBJ2-5; maybe TRBD1 (8 bases). The CDR3 has 15 residues. Trimming removed 7 bases from V and 5 bases from J, with 19 bases in between. The germline gives CDR1 KGHDR, CDR2 SFDVKD. As DNA, the CDR3 is TGTGCCACCAGCGCAAGACAGGGGAGGGGGGAGACCCAGTACTTC. Its translation: CATSARQGRGETQYF.

CDR3 sequence: CASRGQVNYEQYF. CDR3 sequence (DNA): TGCGCCAGCAGAGGACAGGTTAACTACGAGCAGTACTTC. The chain has TRBV5-1 and TRBJ2-7; TRBD1 agrees at 7 bases. V lost 5 bases, J lost 3 bases, and 5 bases stayed unmatched. This CDR3 contains 13 residues. CDR1 and CDR2 (germline): SGHRS, YFSETQ.

This clonotype turned up a few times. The V and J genes are TRBV7-2 and TRBJ2-5, with D perhaps assigned TRBD1 or TRBD2 (5 bases each). The germline CDR1 and CDR2 sequences are SGHTA and FQGNSA. With 4 bases removed from V and 7 bases from J, the gap between germline ends came to 16 bases. CDR3 size: 14 residues. In nucleotides, the CDR3 is TGTGCCAGCAGCTGGGACCTTGGGGTGTGGACCCAGTACTTC. Its protein product is CASSWDLGVWTQYF.

V is TRBV20-1 and J is TRBJ1-6; D unclear. CDR1 DFQATT and CDR2 SNEGSKA come from the germline V gene (reference sequence). V was clipped by 8 bases and J by 8 bases, with 7 bases between them. The CDR3 sequence is 10 residues long. DNA of the CDR3: TGCAGTCCTCATTATTCACCCCTCCACTTT. Translation gives CSPHYSPLHF.

This clonotype was counted a few times. The rearrangement links TRBV15 to TRBJ2-1; tentative D call: TRBD2 (6 bases). The V and J ends lost 0 bases and 2 bases respectively, with 20 bases between them. From germline, CDR1 is LNHNV and CDR2 YYDKDF (reference sequence). This CDR3 is built from 19 residues. CDR3 DNA sequence: TGTGCCACCAGCAGAGATTACCTTTCCGCGGGACCGCCCTACAATGAGCAGTTCTTC. Its protein is CATSRDYLSAGPPYNEQFF.

This chain joins TRBV7-9 and TRBJ2-7; D perhaps matches TRBD1 (5 bases). From germline, CDR1 is SEHNR and CDR2 FQNEAQ (reference sequence). Trimming removed 4 bases at V and 8 bases at J, with 18 bases between. The CDR3 contains 14 residues. The CDR3 loop reads CASSSSTRENKQYF. DNA of the CDR3: TGTGCCAGCAGCTCCTCAACCAGGGAAAACAAGCAGTACTTC.